This paragraph reports one TCR beta chain. Antigen specificity is unknown. The data were taken from a study of cytomegalovirus exposure and HLA in healthy donors. General observations from the study: The investigators catalogued 150 to 200 TCR beta chains as cytomegalovirus-associated.

Germline CDR1 is GTSNPN and CDR2 is SVGIG (reference sequence). V was trimmed by 4 bases and J by 4 bases, leaving 16 bases between them. The CDR3 loop spans 14 amino acids. It was with 60 Vbeta and 13 Jbeta primers that the PCR ran. Method: immunoSEQ multiplex PCR; TCRdb's copy keeps in-frame clones and lacks some. The sample contains around 150,000 clones, just under 80% of which appear only once. The chain joins TRBV30 to TRBJ2-5; D might be TRBD1 (5 bases). This sequence was found in a man aged 25-45 years in good health. Material for sequencing was PBMCs. The CDR3 loop reads CAWNYQGARETQYF. Here the CDR3 DNA reads TGTGCCTGGAATTACCAGGGCGCCCGAGAGACCCAGTACTTC.